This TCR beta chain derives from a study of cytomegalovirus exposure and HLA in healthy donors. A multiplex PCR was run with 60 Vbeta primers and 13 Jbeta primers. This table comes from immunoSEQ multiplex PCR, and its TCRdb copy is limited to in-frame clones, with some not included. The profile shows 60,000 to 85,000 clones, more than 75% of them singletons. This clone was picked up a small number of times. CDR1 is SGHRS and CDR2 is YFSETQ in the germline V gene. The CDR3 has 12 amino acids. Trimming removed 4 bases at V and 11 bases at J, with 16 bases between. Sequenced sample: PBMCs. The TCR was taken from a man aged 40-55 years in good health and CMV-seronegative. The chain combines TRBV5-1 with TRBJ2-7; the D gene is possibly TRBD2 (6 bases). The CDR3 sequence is CASSGGTESKYF. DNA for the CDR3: TGCGCCAGCAGCGGAGGGACCGAGAGTAAGTACTTC.